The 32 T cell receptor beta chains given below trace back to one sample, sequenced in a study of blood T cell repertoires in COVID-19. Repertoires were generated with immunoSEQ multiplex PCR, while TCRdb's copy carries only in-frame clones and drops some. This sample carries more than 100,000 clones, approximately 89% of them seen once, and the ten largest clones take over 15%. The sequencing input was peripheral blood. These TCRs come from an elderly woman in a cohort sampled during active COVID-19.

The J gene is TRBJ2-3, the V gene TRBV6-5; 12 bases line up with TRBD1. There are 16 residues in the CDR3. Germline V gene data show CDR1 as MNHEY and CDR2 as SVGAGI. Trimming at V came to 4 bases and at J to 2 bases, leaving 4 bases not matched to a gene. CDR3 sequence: CASSSGTGGNTDTQYF. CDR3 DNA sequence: TGTGCCAGCAGTTCGGGGACAGGGGGCAACACAGATACGCAGTATTTT.

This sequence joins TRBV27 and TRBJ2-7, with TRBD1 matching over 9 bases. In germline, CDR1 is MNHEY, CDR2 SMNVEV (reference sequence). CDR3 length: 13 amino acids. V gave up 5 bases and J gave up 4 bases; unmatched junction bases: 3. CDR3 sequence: CASSEQGAYEQYF. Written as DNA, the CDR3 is TGTGCCAGCAGTGAACAGGGGGCGTACGAGCAGTACTTC.

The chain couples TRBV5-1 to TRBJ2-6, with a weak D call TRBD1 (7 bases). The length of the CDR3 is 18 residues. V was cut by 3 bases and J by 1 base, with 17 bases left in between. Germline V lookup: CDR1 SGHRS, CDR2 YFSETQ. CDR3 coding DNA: TGCGCCAGCAGCTCTTCTGACAGGGAGGCGTCTGGGGCCAACGTCCTGACTTTC. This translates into CASSSSDREASGANVLTF.

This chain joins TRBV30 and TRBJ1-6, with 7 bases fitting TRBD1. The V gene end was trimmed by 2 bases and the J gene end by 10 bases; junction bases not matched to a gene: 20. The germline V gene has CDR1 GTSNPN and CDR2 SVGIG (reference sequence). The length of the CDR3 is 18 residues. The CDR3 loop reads CAWSPTRTGLGSRSPLHF. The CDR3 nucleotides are TGTGCCTGGAGTCCGACCAGGACAGGTCTAGGCTCTCGGTCACCCCTCCACTTT.

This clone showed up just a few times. This CDR3 reads CASKLGYIYNEQFF. DNA of the CDR3: TGTGCCAGCAAGCTCGGGTACATCTACAATGAGCAGTTCTTC. The chain recombines TRBV2 with TRBJ2-1; D gene unclear. Germline values: CDR1 SNHLY, CDR2 FYNNEI. The CDR3 has 14 residues. V was shortened by 7 bases and J by 3 bases, with 13 bases between the two germline ends. Full variable domain (missing parts from reference TRBV2 and TRBJ2-1): EPEVTQTPSHQVTQMGQEVILRCVPISNHLYFYWYRQILGQKVEFLVSFYNNEISEKSEIFDDQFSVERPDGSNFTLKIRSTKLEDSAMYFCASKLGYIYNEQFFGPGTRLTVL.

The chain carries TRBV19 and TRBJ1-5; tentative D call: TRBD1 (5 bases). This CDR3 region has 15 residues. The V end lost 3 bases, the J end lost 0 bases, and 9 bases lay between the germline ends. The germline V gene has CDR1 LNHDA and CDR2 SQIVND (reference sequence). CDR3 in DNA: TGTGCCAGTAGTATCGGACAAAATAGCAATCAGCCCCAGCATTTT. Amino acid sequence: CASSIGQNSNQPQHF. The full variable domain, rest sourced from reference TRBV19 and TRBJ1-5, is DGGITQSPKYLFRKEGQNVTLSCEQNLNHDAMYWYRQDPGQGLRLIYYSQIVNDFQKGDIAEGYSVSREKKESFPLTVTSAQKNPTAFYLCASSIGQNSNQPQHFGDGTRLSIL.

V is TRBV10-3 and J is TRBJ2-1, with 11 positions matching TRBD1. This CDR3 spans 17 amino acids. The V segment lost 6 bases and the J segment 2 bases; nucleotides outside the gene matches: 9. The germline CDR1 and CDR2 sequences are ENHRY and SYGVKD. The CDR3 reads CAISGPRGQGAYNEQFF. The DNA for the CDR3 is TGTGCCATCAGCGGCCCCAGGGGACAGGGGGCCTACAATGAGCAGTTCTTC.

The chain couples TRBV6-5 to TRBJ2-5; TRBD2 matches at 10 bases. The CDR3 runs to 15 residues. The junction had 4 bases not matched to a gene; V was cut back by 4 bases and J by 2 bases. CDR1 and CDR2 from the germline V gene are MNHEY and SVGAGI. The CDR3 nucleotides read TGTGCCAGCAGTTCAGGACTAGCGGTACAAGAGACCCAGTACTTC. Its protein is CASSSGLAVQETQYF.

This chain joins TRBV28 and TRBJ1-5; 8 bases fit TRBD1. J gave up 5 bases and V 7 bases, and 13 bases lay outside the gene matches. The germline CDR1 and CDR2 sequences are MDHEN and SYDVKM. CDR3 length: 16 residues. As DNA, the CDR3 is TGTGCCAGCAACTCGGGGAGGGGACAGGTCCATCAGCCCCAGCATTTT. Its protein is CASNSGRGQVHQPQHF.

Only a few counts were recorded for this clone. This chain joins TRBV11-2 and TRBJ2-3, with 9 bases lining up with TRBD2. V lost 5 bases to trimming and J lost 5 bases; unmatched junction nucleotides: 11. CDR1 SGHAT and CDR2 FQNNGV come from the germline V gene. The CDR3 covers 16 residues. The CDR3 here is CASSPISGRNVDTQYF. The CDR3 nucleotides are TGTGCCAGCAGCCCTATCAGCGGGAGGAACGTAGATACGCAGTATTTT.

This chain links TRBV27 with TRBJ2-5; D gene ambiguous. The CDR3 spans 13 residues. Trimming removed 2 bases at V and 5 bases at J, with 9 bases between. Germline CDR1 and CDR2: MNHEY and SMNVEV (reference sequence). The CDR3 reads CASSLGHRETQYF. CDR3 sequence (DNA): TGTGCCAGCAGTTTAGGCCACCGTGAGACCCAGTACTTC.

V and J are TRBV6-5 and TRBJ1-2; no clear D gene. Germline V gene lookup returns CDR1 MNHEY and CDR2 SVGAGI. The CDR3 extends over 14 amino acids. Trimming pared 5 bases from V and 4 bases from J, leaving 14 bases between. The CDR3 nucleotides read TGTGCCAGCAGTCCCGTCACAGCCTTCTATGGCTACACCTTC. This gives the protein CASSPVTAFYGYTF.

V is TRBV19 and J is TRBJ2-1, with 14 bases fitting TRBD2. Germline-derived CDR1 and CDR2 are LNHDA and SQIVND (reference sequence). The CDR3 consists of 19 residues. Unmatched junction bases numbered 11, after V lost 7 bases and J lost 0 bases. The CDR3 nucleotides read TGTGCCAGTACCGGGACTAGCGGGGGAGGCTTAAGCTCCTACAATGAGCAGTTCTTC. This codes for CASTGTSGGGLSSYNEQFF.

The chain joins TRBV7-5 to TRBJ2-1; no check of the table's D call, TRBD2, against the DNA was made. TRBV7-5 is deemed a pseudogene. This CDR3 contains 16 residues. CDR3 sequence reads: CARSLALGGSYNEQFF. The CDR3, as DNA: TGTGCCAGAAGCTTAGCCCTCGGGGGGTCCTACAATGAGCAGTTCTTC.

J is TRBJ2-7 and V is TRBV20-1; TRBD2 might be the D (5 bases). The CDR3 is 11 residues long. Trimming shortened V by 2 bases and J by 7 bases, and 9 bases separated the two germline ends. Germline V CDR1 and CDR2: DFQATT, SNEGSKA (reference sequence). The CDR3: CSARRQREQYF. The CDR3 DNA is TGCAGTGCTAGAAGGCAGCGGGAGCAGTACTTC.

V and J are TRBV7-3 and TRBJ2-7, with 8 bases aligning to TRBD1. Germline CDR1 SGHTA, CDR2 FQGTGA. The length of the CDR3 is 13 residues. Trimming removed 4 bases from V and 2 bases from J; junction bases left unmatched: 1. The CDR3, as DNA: TGTGCCAGCAGCTCGACAGGGGCCTACGAGCAGTACTTC. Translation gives CASSSTGAYEQYF.

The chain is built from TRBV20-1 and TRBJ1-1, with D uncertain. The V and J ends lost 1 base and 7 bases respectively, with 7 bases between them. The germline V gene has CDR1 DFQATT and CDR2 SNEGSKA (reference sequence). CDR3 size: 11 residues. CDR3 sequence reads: CSARGALEAFF. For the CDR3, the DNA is TGCAGTGCTAGAGGCGCTCTTGAAGCTTTCTTT.

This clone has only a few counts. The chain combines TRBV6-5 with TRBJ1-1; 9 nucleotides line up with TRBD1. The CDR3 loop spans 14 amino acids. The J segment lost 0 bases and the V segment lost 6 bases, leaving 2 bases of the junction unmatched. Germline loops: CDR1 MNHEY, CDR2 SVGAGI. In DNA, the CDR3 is TGTGCCAGCAGCCGGACAGGGGTGAACACTGAAGCTTTCTTT. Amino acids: CASSRTGVNTEAFF.

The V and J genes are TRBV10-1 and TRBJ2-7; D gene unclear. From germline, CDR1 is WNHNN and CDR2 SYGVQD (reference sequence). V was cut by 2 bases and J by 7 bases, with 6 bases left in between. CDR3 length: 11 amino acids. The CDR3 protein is CASSETVEQYF. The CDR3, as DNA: TGCGCCAGCAGTGAGACGGTTGAGCAGTACTTC.

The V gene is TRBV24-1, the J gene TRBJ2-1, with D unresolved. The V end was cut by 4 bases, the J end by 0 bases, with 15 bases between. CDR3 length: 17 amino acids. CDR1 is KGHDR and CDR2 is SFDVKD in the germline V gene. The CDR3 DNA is TGTGCCACCAGTGAGGGCTCGACGCTTATCTCCTACAATGAGCAGTTCTTC. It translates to CATSEGSTLISYNEQFF.

The CDR3 here is CASSSRRQGIAGELFF. CDR3 bases: TGTGCCAGCAGCTCAAGAAGACAGGGTATTGCCGGGGAGCTGTTTTTT. This chain connects TRBV13 to TRBJ2-2; 7 bases map to TRBD1. This CDR3 is 16 amino acids long. Per germline, CDR1 PRHDT and CDR2 FYEKMQ (reference sequence). The V and J ends lost 4 bases and 6 bases, in that order; junction bases with no gene match: 11.

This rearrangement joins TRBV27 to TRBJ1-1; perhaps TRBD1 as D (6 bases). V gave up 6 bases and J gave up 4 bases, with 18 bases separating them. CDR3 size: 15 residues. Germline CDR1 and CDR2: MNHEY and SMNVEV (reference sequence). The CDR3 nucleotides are TGTGCCAGCAGCCGACAGGCGAAAGGGGGCACTGAAGCTTTCTTT. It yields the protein CASSRQAKGGTEAFF.

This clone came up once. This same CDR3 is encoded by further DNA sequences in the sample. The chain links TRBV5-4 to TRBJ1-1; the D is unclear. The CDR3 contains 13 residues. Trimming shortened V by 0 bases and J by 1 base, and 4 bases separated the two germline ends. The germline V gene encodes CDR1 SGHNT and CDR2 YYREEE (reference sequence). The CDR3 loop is CASSLAGNTEAFF. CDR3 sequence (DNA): TGTGCCAGCAGCTTGGCCGGGAACACTGAAGCTTTCTTT.

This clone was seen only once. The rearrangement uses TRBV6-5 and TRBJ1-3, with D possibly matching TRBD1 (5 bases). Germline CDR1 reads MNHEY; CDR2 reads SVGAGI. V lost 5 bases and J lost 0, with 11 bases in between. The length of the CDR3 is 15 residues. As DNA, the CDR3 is TGTGCCAGCAGTACAGGTTATCCCTCTGGAAACACCATATATTTT. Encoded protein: CASSTGYPSGNTIYF.

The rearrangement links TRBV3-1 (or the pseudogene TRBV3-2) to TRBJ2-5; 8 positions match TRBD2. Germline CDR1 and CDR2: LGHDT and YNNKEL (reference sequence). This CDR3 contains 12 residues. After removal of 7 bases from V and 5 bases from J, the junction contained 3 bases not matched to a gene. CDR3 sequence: CASKGLVETQYF. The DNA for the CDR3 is TGTGCCAGCAAGGGACTAGTGGAGACCCAGTACTTC.

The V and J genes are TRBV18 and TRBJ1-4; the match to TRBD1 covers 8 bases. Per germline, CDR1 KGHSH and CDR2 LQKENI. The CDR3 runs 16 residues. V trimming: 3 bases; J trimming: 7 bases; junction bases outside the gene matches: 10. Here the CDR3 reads CASSPPGQALLEKLFF. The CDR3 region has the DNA TGTGCCAGCTCACCGCCGGGACAGGCCCTTCTTGAAAAACTGTTTTTT. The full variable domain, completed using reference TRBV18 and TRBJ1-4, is NAGVMQNPRHLVRRRGQEARLRCSPMKGHSHVYWYRQLPEEGLKFMVYLQKENIIDESGMPKERFSAEFPKEGPSILRIQQVVRGDSAAYFCASSPPGQALLEKLFFGSGTQLSVL.

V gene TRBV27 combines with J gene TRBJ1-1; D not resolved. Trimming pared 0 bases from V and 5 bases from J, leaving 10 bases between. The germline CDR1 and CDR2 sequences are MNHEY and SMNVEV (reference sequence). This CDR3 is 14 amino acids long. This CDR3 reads CASSLSSGRTEAFF. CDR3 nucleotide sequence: TGTGCCAGCAGTTTATCGTCGGGTCGGACTGAAGCTTTCTTT.

CDR3 region: CASSQGLGNYGYTF. The CDR3 DNA sequence: TGTGCCAGCAGCCAGGGGTTAGGAAACTATGGCTACACCTTC. V usage is TRBV7-2 and J usage is TRBJ1-2; TRBD1 might be the D (6 bases). Deletions cut 5 bases from V and 2 bases from J, with 12 bases between. The germline V gene has CDR1 SGHTA and CDR2 FQGNSA. The CDR3 is made up of 14 amino acids.

CDR3 nucleotides: TGTGCCACCAGTGACCCCCACGACAGGACCTACGAGCAGTACTTC. It encodes CATSDPHDRTYEQYF. The chain uses TRBV24-1 and TRBJ2-7; weak D call: TRBD1 (6 bases). CDR1 KGHDR and CDR2 SFDVKD come from the germline V gene. CDR3 length: 15 amino acids. Trimming stripped 4 bases from V and 2 bases from J, with 14 bases between.

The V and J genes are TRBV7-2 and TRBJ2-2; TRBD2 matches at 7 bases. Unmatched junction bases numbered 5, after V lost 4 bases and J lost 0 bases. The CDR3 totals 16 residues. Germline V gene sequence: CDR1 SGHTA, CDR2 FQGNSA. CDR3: CASSSRAGPNTGELFF. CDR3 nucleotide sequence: TGTGCCAGCAGCTCCCGAGCGGGGCCGAACACCGGGGAGCTGTTTTTT.

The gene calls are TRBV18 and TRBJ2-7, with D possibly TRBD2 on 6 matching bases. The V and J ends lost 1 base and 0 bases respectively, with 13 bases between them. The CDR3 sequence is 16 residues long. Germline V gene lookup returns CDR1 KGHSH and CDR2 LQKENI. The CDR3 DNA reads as TGTGCCAGCTCACCACAACTGCGGGGTAGCTCCTACGAGCAGTACTTC. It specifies CASSPQLRGSSYEQYF.

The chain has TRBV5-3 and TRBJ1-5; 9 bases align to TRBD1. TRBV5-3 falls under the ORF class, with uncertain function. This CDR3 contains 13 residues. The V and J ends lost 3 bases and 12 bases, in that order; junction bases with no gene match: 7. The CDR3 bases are TGTGCCAGAAGCTGTACCGGGACAGGGCTCCAGCATTTT. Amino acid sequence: CARSCTGTGLQHF.